These T cell receptor beta chains were read from a single sample in a study of CD8 T cells in ankylosing spondylitis. A single record per CDR3 protein comes from TCRdb applying MiXCR to the 5' RACE reads. The sample gives about 330,000 distinct CDR3 sequences, 6.5% to 10% of which show up once; approximately 15% is in the top ten. Sequencing was done on a sample of blood, either unsorted or a sorted T cell fraction (not recorded which). These receptor sequences come from a male donor with ankylosing spondylitis. Both conserved end residues are part of each CDR3. The D gene is left open where the match is weak. Clone size is not always given. Where it is, it says once, few, many or a class for expanded clones.

V	J	size	D	length	DNA	CDR3
TRBV29-1	TRBJ2-2	few	TRBD2	13	TGCAGCGTTGAAACTAGCGGGGCCGGGGAGCTGTTTTTT	CSVETSGAGELFF
TRBV19	TRBJ2-1	many	NA	12	TGTGCCAGTAGTATAGCCGGTAATGAGCAGTTCTTC	CASSIAGNEQFF
TRBV28	TRBJ1-5	NA	NA	17	TGTGCCAGCAGTTTGGGGGTGGGGGGGCGGAGCAATCAGCCCCAGCATTTT	CASSLGVGGRSNQPQHF
TRBV5-1	TRBJ2-1	few	TRBD2	15	TGCGCCAGCAGCTTGTCAGCGGGACCATACAATGAGCAGTTCTTC	CASSLSAGPYNEQFF
TRBV29-1	TRBJ2-3	NA	NA	11	TGCAGCGTTGAAGATCCTGGACAGCAGTATTTT	CSVEDPGQQYF
TRBV30	TRBJ1-5	NA	NA	14	TGTGCCTGGACCCGTCCGGGTGGTAATCAGCCCCAGCATTTT	CAWTRPGGNQPQHF
TRBV3-1	TRBJ2-5	few	TRBD2	17	TGTGCCAGCAGCTCAAGGACTAGCGGGAGTTTCAGGGAGACCCAGTACTTC	CASSSRTSGSFRETQYF
TRBV5-6	TRBJ2-3	NA	TRBD2	16	TGTGCCAGCAGCGGAGGGCCGGGACTAGCTACAGATACGCAGTATTTT	CASSGGPGLATDTQYF
TRBV6-5	TRBJ2-3	NA	NA	14	TGTGCCAGCAGGTTATACGAGATCACAGATACGCAGTATTTT	CASRLYEITDTQYF
TRBV5-1	TRBJ2-7	NA	NA	14	TGCGCCAGCAGCTTGATCTTGAGCTCCTACGAGCAGTACTTC	CASSLILSSYEQYF
TRBV12-3/TRBV12-4	TRBJ1-1	many	TRBD1	15	TGTGCCAGCAGAGCCCCCTCTAGGGGGCGTACTGAAGCTTTCTTT	CASRAPSRGRTEAFF
TRBV7-6	TRBJ2-2	NA	NA	13	TGTGCCAGCAGCTTAAGTCGGGACAGGGAGCTGTTTTTT	CASSLSRDRELFF
TRBV12-3/TRBV12-4	TRBJ2-2	NA	TRBD1	16	TGTTCCAGCACTCTTACAGGGGGCAGTCGGGCCGGGGAGCTGTTTTTT	CSSTLTGGSRAGELFF
TRBV27	TRBJ2-2	NA	NA	17	TGTGCCAGCAGTCGGGGATTCGGGGGCGGTGAAGGCGGGGAGCTGTTTTTT	CASSRGFGGGEGGELFF
TRBV3-1	TRBJ1-2	many	NA	15	TGTGCCAGCAGCCAAGTTCCAGGAGGGACGAATGGCTACACCTTC	CASSQVPGGTNGYTF
TRBV7-2	TRBJ2-2	NA	NA	16	TGTGCCAGCAGCTTAGGGCCAGGGTCGAACACCGGGGAGCTGTTTTTT	CASSLGPGSNTGELFF
TRBV12-3/TRBV12-4	TRBJ2-1	many	TRBD2	17	TGTGCCAGCAGTTTAGCCGGGACTAGCGGGACATGGGATGAGCAGTTCTTC	CASSLAGTSGTWDEQFF
TRBV18	TRBJ2-5	NA	NA	11	TGTGCCAGTACAGCACAAGAGACCCAGTACTTC	CASTAQETQYF
TRBV7-7	TRBJ2-5	NA	TRBD2	16	TGTGCTAGCAGTCCACTAGCGGGAGGTCCCCAAGAGACCCAGTACTTC	CASSPLAGGPQETQYF
TRBV20-1	TRBJ2-1	few	NA	15	TGCAGTGCTAGTTCCGGAGGGCCATTGGGCAATGAGCAGTTCTTC	CSASSGGPLGNEQFF
TRBV7-9	TRBJ1-2	few	TRBD1	16	TGTGCCAGCAGCTTAAAGGGACAGGAGGGTTTCGATGGCTACACCTTC	CASSLKGQEGFDGYTF
TRBV12-3/TRBV12-4	TRBJ1-2	NA	NA	14	TGTGCCAGCAGTCCTGCAGGACGTAGCTATGGCTGCACCTTC	CASSPAGRSYGCTF
TRBV5-1	TRBJ2-2	few	NA	15	TGCGCCAGCAGCTTGTACGGGGCGAACACCGGGGAGCTGTTTTTT	CASSLYGANTGELFF
TRBV5-1	TRBJ1-6	NA	NA	14	TGCGCCAGCAGCGATCCAGGTTATAATTCACCCCTCCACTTT	CASSDPGYNSPLHF
TRBV9	TRBJ2-1	NA	TRBD2	18	TGTGCCAGCAGCGCGGGGGGGGGACTAGCGGGAGACAAAGGTGAGCAGTTCTTC	CASSAGGGLAGDKGEQFF
TRBV12-3/TRBV12-4	TRBJ2-7	few	NA	13	TGTGCCAGCAGTTTTGCGGAGTCCTACGAGCAGTACTTC	CASSFAESYEQYF
TRBV7-2	TRBJ2-3	NA	TRBD2	16	TGTGCCAGCAGCTTAGGCCCGGGGGGTGGCACAGATACGCAGTATTTT	CASSLGPGGGTDTQYF
TRBV7-6	TRBJ1-1	NA	NA	14	TGTGCCAGCAGCTTAAGTACAACGAACACTGAAGCTTTCTTT	CASSLSTTNTEAFF
TRBV27	TRBJ1-1	NA	NA	15	TGTGCCAGCAGTCCCGCTGCGCGATTTTACACTGAAGCTTTCTTT	CASSPAARFYTEAFF
TRBV20-1	TRBJ2-7	few	NA	15	TGCAGTGCTAGAGGCGCGGCAGGGGACAACTACGAGCAGTACTTC	CSARGAAGDNYEQYF
TRBV5-5	TRBJ2-1	NA	NA	13	TGTGCCAGCAGCCGGACGGGGTCCGATGAGCAGTTCTTC	CASSRTGSDEQFF
TRBV20-1	TRBJ2-1	NA	NA	14	TGCAGTGTAGGTATCGCGGGGCACTACAATGAGCAGTTCTTC	CSVGIAGHYNEQFF
TRBV4-1	TRBJ2-7	few	NA	15	TGCGCCAGCAGCCACCCCGGGGGGCTCGCCTACGAGCAGTACTTC	CASSHPGGLAYEQYF
TRBV28	TRBJ1-5	NA	TRBD1	14	TGTGCCAGCAGTGAAACAGGGGGAAATCAGCCCCAGCATTTT	CASSETGGNQPQHF
TRBV20-1	TRBJ2-1	NA	NA	14	TGCAGTGCTAGTCGTCTAGCCCCCTACAATGAGCAGTTCTTC	CSASRLAPYNEQFF
TRBV5-1	TRBJ1-2	NA	NA	13	TGCGCCAGCAGCTTGGGCCAGCCTGCTGGCTACACCTTC	CASSLGQPAGYTF
TRBV25-1	TRBJ2-7	few	NA	12	TGTGCCAGCAGTGATCGATTTTACGAGCAGTACTTC	CASSDRFYEQYF
TRBV20-1	TRBJ1-6	NA	NA	13	TGCAGTGCTAGGGACAGTCAAAATTCACCCCTCCACTTT	CSARDSQNSPLHF
TRBV28	TRBJ2-7	NA	TRBD1	17	TGTGCCAGCAGTTTCGGACAGGGAGCGGTTCCTACCTACGAGCAGTACTTC	CASSFGQGAVPTYEQYF
TRBV20-1	TRBJ1-1	NA	TRBD1	15	TGCAGTGCTAGACCCGCGGGACAGGGAAGGACTGAAGCTTTCTTT	CSARPAGQGRTEAFF
TRBV7-2	TRBJ1-1	NA	NA	14	TGTGCCAGCAGCACGGTGGACGGTGGTACTGAAGCTTTCTTT	CASSTVDGGTEAFF
TRBV5-1	TRBJ2-3	few	NA	14	TGCGCCAGCTACCGGGACCGAGTCACAGATACGCAGTATTTT	CASYRDRVTDTQYF
TRBV15	TRBJ2-7	many	NA	13	TGTGCCACCAGCAGAGATGGAGGGCGTGAGCAGTACTTC	CATSRDGGREQYF
TRBV28	TRBJ2-1	few	TRBD2	15	TGTGCCAGCAGTTTAGGGGACTATAAAGACAATGAGCAGTTCTTC	CASSLGDYKDNEQFF
TRBV5-1	TRBJ2-2	NA	TRBD1	15	TGCGCCAGCAGCGTTGACAGGGCGCGGACCGGGGAGCTGTTTTTT	CASSVDRARTGELFF
TRBV3-1	TRBJ1-1	few	TRBD1	14	TGTGCCAGCAGCCAGGCGTACAGGGGCACTGAAGCTTTCTTT	CASSQAYRGTEAFF
TRBV7-9	TRBJ2-1	NA	TRBD2	15	TGTGCCAGCAGCCCGAAGCGGGAGGGCCTCAATGAGCAGTTCTTC	CASSPKREGLNEQFF
TRBV20-1	TRBJ2-7	NA	TRBD2	15	TGCAGTGCTAGAGATCGACTAGCGGGAAGCCTCGAGCAGTACTTC	CSARDRLAGSLEQYF
TRBV19	TRBJ2-1	NA	TRBD1	13	TGTGCCAGTAGTAACCAGGGGGTCAATGAGCAGTTCTTC	CASSNQGVNEQFF
TRBV20-1	TRBJ2-3	few	TRBD2	16	TGCAGTGCTAGAGCAGGGCTAGCGGGAGACTCCAGCCCACCGATTTTT	CSARAGLAGDSSPPIF
TRBV5-4	TRBJ2-7	few	NA	12	TGTGCCAGCAGCATTCTAGGAGGCGAGCAGTACTTC	CASSILGGEQYF
TRBV19	TRBJ1-5	many	NA	14	TGTGCCAGTAGTATAGTTGGGGGGACTCAGCCCCTGCATTTT	CASSIVGGTQPLHF
TRBV29-1	TRBJ2-2	many	NA	15	TGCAGCGTTTCAGACCTGCTCCCTAACACCGGGGAGCTGTTTTTT	CSVSDLLPNTGELFF
TRBV5-1	TRBJ2-7	few	NA	14	TGCGCCAGCAGCCCCGAAGGACAACCCTACGAGCAGTACTTC	CASSPEGQPYEQYF